The T cell receptor (beta chain) under discussion was sequenced for a study of blood T cell repertoires in COVID-19. Study-level background: Nucleic acid was either cDNA or gDNA, and it came from T cells, B-cell-depleted T cells, or PBMCs.

Generated by immunoSEQ multiplex PCR, the TCRdb table keeps only in-frame clones and is missing some. The table lists about 40,000 clones, about 88% of them singletons. The sample consisted of peripheral blood. This TCR was sampled from a man aged 50-60 years in a cohort sampled during active COVID-19.

CDR3 DNA sequence: TGTGCCAGTAGTATAGTCCGGCGCAGGATTGGCGGCTACACCTTC. This codes for CASSIVRRRIGGYTF. The rearrangement joins TRBV19 to TRBJ1-2, with D hard to call. V was shortened by 1 base and J by 8 bases, with 17 bases between the two germline ends. CDR3 length equals 15 residues. Germline-derived CDR1 and CDR2 are LNHDA and SQIVND (reference sequence).